The 16 T cell receptor beta chains below were found in one sample sequenced in a study of CD4 T cells in relation to SARS-CoV-2 and coronaviruses. Method: immunoSEQ multiplex PCR; TCRdb's copy keeps in-frame clones and lacks some. The sample shows around 41,000 clones, about 87% of them seen only once. For these receptors, no antigen is known. The sequenced sample consisted of naive CD4+ T cells from PBMCs, cultured in vitro. Sample subset: naive CD4+ T cells isolated by negative enrichment. Receptor source: an adult with COVID-19.

V and J are TRBV18 and TRBJ2-1; 12 bases line up with TRBD2. CDR1 and CDR2 from the germline V gene are KGHSH and LQKENI. The junction had 4 bases not matched to a gene; V was cut back by 8 bases and J by 5 bases. The CDR3 is 14 amino acids. The CDR3 coding sequence is TGTGCCAGCCCGACTAGCGGGAGAGACAATGAGCAGTTCTTC. This gives the protein CASPTSGRDNEQFF. Full variable domain (remainder filled in from reference TRBV18 and TRBJ2-1): NAGVMQNPRHLVRRRGQEARLRCSPMKGHSHVYWYRQLPEEGLKFMVYLQKENIIDESGMPKERFSAEFPKEGPSILRIQQVVRGDSAAYFCASPTSGRDNEQFFGPGTRLTVL.

This sequence joins TRBV2 and TRBJ2-5; 14 nucleotides agree with TRBD2. CDR3 length: 15 residues. The ends lost 7 bases at V and 4 bases at J; junction bases unmatched: 5. From germline, CDR1 is SNHLY and CDR2 FYNNEI. The CDR3 reads CASNRLAGGGETQYF. For the CDR3, the DNA is TGTGCCAGCAATCGACTAGCGGGAGGGGGAGAGACCCAGTACTTC.

This chain joins TRBV5-4 and TRBJ1-2, with a tentative D call TRBD1 (6 bases). Trimming took off 2 bases at V and 3 bases at J, with 14 bases between the two ends. The germline V gene encodes CDR1 SGHNT and CDR2 YYREEE (reference sequence). CDR3 length equals 15 residues. CDR3 nucleotides: TGTGCCAGCAGCTTAAAGACAGGCGGTGACTATGGCTACACCTTC. This encodes CASSLKTGGDYGYTF.

The chain employs TRBV2 and TRBJ1-5; no clear D gene. The CDR3 extends over 16 amino acids. Trimming left V 4 bases short and J 0 bases short, with 13 bases between. Germline-derived CDR1 and CDR2 are SNHLY and FYNNEI. CDR3 sequence (DNA): TGTGCCAGCAGTGTTGGGGAGGACTATAGCAATCAGCCCCAGCATTTT. The encoded protein is CASSVGEDYSNQPQHF.

The J gene is TRBJ2-5, the V gene TRBV5-1; D is ambiguous. Trimming took off 2 bases at V and 0 bases at J, with 14 bases between the two ends. This CDR3 spans 16 amino acids. The V gene's germline CDR1 is SGHRS and CDR2 YFSETQ. The CDR3 nucleotides are TGCGCCAGCAGCTTTTTTGGGCAGACGTACCAAGAGACCCAGTACTTC. This sequence encodes CASSFFGQTYQETQYF.

The chain joins TRBV6-1 to TRBJ1-5; 8 bases agree with TRBD1. Looked up from germline, CDR1 is MNHNS and CDR2 is SASEGT. J lost 4 bases, V lost 4 bases, and 9 bases had no gene match. This CDR3 has 16 amino acids. CDR3 sequence: CASSGGGQGNNQPQHF. Here the CDR3 DNA reads TGTGCCAGCAGTGGCGGCGGACAGGGAAATAATCAGCCCCAGCATTTT.

J is TRBJ1-2 and V is TRBV27; the match to TRBD1 covers 7 bases. This CDR3 has 15 amino acids. Trimming took 6 bases from V and 8 from J; bases not matched to a gene: 15. From germline, CDR1 is MNHEY and CDR2 SMNVEV (reference sequence). The CDR3 nucleotides read TGTGCCAGCAGCTCCATTCGACAGGGAACCGGAGGCTACACCTTC. Translating it yields CASSSIRQGTGGYTF.

The chain links TRBV4-1 to TRBJ1-5, with D perhaps TRBD1 (5 bases). CDR1 and CDR2 from the germline V gene are MGHRA and YSYEKL. Trimming removed 0 bases at V and 7 bases at J, with 13 bases between. This CDR3 has 15 amino acids. CDR3 amino acids: CASSQDSSGDQPQHF. Written as DNA, the CDR3 is TGCGCCAGCAGCCAAGATTCGTCCGGGGACCAGCCCCAGCATTTT.

The chain is built from TRBV18 and TRBJ2-1; D gene uncertain. Germline V gives CDR1 KGHSH, CDR2 LQKENI. There are 17 residues in the CDR3. The V and J ends lost 2 bases and 3 bases respectively, with 17 bases between them. CDR3 amino acids: CASSPIPKSQNYNEQFF. The CDR3 DNA follows: TGTGCCAGCTCACCAATCCCCAAGTCCCAGAACTACAATGAGCAGTTCTTC.

The V gene is TRBV7-9, the J gene TRBJ1-2, with D unclear. The CDR3 is 17 residues long. Trimming pared 3 bases from V and 2 bases from J, leaving 19 bases between. Per the germline V gene, CDR1 is SEHNR and CDR2 is FQNEAQ (reference sequence). CDR3: CASSFGPRKDLNYGYTF. CDR3 in DNA: TGTGCCAGCAGCTTTGGGCCGCGGAAGGATTTGAACTATGGCTACACCTTC.

The chain employs TRBV10-3 and TRBJ2-3, with TRBD2 matching over 11 bases. This CDR3 region has 13 residues. Germline lookup yields CDR1 ENHRY and CDR2 SYGVKD. Unmatched junction bases numbered 4, after V lost 10 bases and J lost 4 bases. This chain's CDR3 is CATSGGRADTQYF. The CDR3 coding sequence is TGTGCCACTAGCGGGGGGCGCGCAGATACGCAGTATTTT.

This sequence joins TRBV9 and TRBJ2-1, with TRBD2 matching over 11 bases. The germline V gene encodes CDR1 SGDLS and CDR2 YYNGEE. This CDR3 comprises 15 residues. Trimming cost V 0 bases and J 8 bases; bases outside gene matches: 4. Here the CDR3 DNA reads TGTGCCAGCAGCGTAGGGACTAGCGGGTCCTATGAGCAGTTCTTC. Protein product: CASSVGTSGSYEQFF. Complete variable domain (other parts from reference TRBV9 and TRBJ2-1): DSGVTQTPKHLITATGQRVTLRCSPRSGDLSVYWYQQSLDQGLQFLIQYYNGEERAKGNILERFSAQQFPDLHSELNLSSLELGDSALYFCASSVGTSGSYEQFFGPGTRLTVL.

The V call is TRBV12-3 or TRBV12-4, the J call TRBJ2-7, with D unclear. V was cut by 8 bases and J by 8 bases, with 13 bases left in between. The CDR3 length is 11 residues. The CDR3 spells CASGRSSKQYF. The CDR3 DNA is TGTGCCAGCGGTCGGAGCTCCAAGCAGTACTTC.

CDR3: CASSYQGKDEKLFF. For the CDR3, the DNA is TGTGCCAGCAGCTACCAGGGGAAAGATGAAAAACTGTTTTTT. The V and J genes are TRBV5-6 and TRBJ1-4; TRBD1 might be the D (6 bases). With 3 bases removed from V and 6 bases from J, the gap between germline ends came to 12 bases. The CDR3 totals 14 residues. Germline lookup yields CDR1 SGHDT and CDR2 YYEEEE.

The V and J genes are TRBV6-6 and TRBJ1-5; the D gene is possibly TRBD1 (6 bases). The CDR3 runs 13 residues. V lost 7 bases, J lost 4 bases, and 11 bases lay in between. Germline CDR1 and CDR2: MNHNY and SVGAGI (reference sequence). The CDR3 DNA follows: TGTGCCAGCAAACAGGGAGCAAATCAGCCCCAGCATTTT. Amino acids: CASKQGANQPQHF.

V gene TRBV18 combines with J gene TRBJ2-2; tentatively, D is TRBD1 or TRBD2 (5 bases each). The V gene lost 1 base and the J gene lost 4 bases, with 10 bases spanning the gap. Per germline, CDR1 KGHSH and CDR2 LQKENI. CDR3 size: 15 residues. CDR3 region: CASSPRDASTGELFF. CDR3 DNA: TGTGCCAGCTCACCACGGGACGCTTCCACCGGGGAGCTGTTTTTT. Full variable domain (rest looked up from reference TRBV18 and TRBJ2-2): NAGVMQNPRHLVRRRGQEARLRCSPMKGHSHVYWYRQLPEEGLKFMVYLQKENIIDESGMPKERFSAEFPKEGPSILRIQQVVRGDSAAYFCASSPRDASTGELFFGEGSRLTVL.